The 5 T cell receptor beta chains below were found in one sample sequenced in a study of vaccination effects on CD4 cells after COVID-19. ViraFEST used viral peptide pools to expand antigen-specific CD4+ T cells before sequencing. Researchers isolated CD4+ T cells once approximately ten days of culture had elapsed. Nucleocapsid antibodies were negative in the vaccine recipients, who had never had SARS-CoV-2 infection. The data were produced by immunoSEQ multiplex PCR, yet TCRdb's version contains in-frame clones alone and is incomplete. In the table there are 70,000 or so clones, approximately 72% of which are singletons. These receptors are not linked to any known antigen. The sequenced sample was CD4+ T cells from PBMCs cultured with HCoV-NL63 spike peptides, obtained before COVID-19 vaccination. The receptors were sampled from a human donor who received a COVID-19 vaccine.

The chain employs TRBV5-1 and TRBJ1-3; D possibly corresponds to TRBD1 (5 bases). The V end lost 4 bases, the J end lost 2 bases, and 10 bases lay between the germline ends. Germline V lookup: CDR1 SGHRS, CDR2 YFSETQ. This CDR3 contains 14 residues. CDR3 sequence (DNA): TGCGCCAGCAGCCCCGGGGCAGCTGGAAACACCATATATTTT. Protein: CASSPGAAGNTIYF. Together with reference TRBV5-1 and TRBJ1-3, the CDR3 gives the full variable domain: KAGVTQTPRYLIKTRGQQVTLSCSPISGHRSVSWYQQTPGQGLQFLFEYFSETQRNKGNFPGRFSGRQFSNSRSEMNVSTLELGDSALYLCASSPGAAGNTIYFGEGSWLTVV.

This chain uses TRBV18 with TRBJ2-7; possibly TRBD1 for D (6 bases). CDR1 is KGHSH, CDR2 LQKENI, per germline. Trimming removed 3 bases from V and 7 bases from J, with 13 bases in between. The CDR3 consists of 13 residues. CDR3 region: CASSPDRLQEQYV. CDR3 nucleotides: TGTGCCAGCTCACCCGACAGGCTTCAGGAGCAGTACGTC.

The rearrangement joins TRBV7-3 to TRBJ2-2, with D uncertain. CDR1 and CDR2 (germline): SGHTA, FQGTGA. The CDR3 runs 12 residues. Trimming took 4 bases from V and 5 from J, leaving 5 bases between them. The chain's CDR3 is CASSYGTGELFF. The CDR3 nucleotides read TGTGCCAGCAGCTACGGAACCGGGGAGCTGTTTTTT.

Only one count was recorded for this clone. The chain is built from TRBV27 and TRBJ1-2, with D uncertain. The germline V gene has CDR1 MNHEY and CDR2 SMNVEV (reference sequence). V was pared by 0 bases and J by 7 bases, with 12 bases between. CDR3 length: 14 amino acids. CDR3: CASSLSAQVGGYTF. The DNA for the CDR3 is TGTGCCAGCAGTTTATCGGCGCAGGTCGGTGGCTACACCTTC.

V is TRBV3-1 (or the pseudogene TRBV3-2) and J is TRBJ1-1, with D perhaps TRBD1 (5 bases). CDR1 LGHDT and CDR2 YNNKEL come from the germline V gene (reference sequence). V lost 3 bases, J lost 8 bases, and 10 bases lay in between. The CDR3 totals 12 residues. CDR3 coding DNA: TGTGCCAGCAGCCAGACCGGGACGGAAGCTTTCTTT. Protein: CASSQTGTEAFF.